The 16 T cell receptor beta chains presented below share a single source sample, sequenced in a study of human T cells and chemical hapten exposure. Time point given: patch test 1, 2 weeks after DPC sensitization. Treatment denoted: therapeutic diphenylcyclopropenone sensitization with weekly scalp DPC. TCRdb ran MiXCR on the RACE reads and lists one entry per CDR3 protein. The sample records some 120,000 distinct CDR3 sequences, roughly an eighth being singletons. The sample consisted of whole blood, taken in connection with sensitization to the hapten diphenylcyclopropenone (DPC). Receptors were obtained from a woman between 50 and 59 years old with alopecia areata. Some clones in this sample may be carry-over from other donors' samples.

This clonotype came up many times. The chain joins TRBV7-8 to TRBJ2-3; the D gene is possibly TRBD1 (5 bases). Germline CDR1 is SGHVS and CDR2 is FQNEAQ. The CDR3 is made up of 14 amino acids. V gave up 5 bases and J gave up 6 bases, with 15 bases separating them. The CDR3 DNA follows: TGTGCCAGCAGCCTCGCACAGGCCGCGGATACGCAGTATTTT. It translates to CASSLAQAADTQYF.

A few counts support this clonotype. The V call is TRBV28, the J call TRBJ1-2; TRBD1 aligns across 9 bases. With 3 bases clipped from V and 2 bases from J, the junction kept 4 bases outside the gene matches. From germline, CDR1 is MDHEN and CDR2 SYDVKM. The CDR3 is 15 residues long. The CDR3 reads CASSFYDRGNYGYTF. CDR3 bases: TGTGCCAGCAGTTTCTACGACAGGGGGAACTATGGCTACACCTTC.

The chain links TRBV5-1 to TRBJ2-1; either TRBD1 or TRBD2 may fit D (6 bases each). The V end was cut by 0 bases, the J end by 10 bases, with 20 bases between. The germline CDR1 and CDR2 sequences are SGHRS and YFSETQ. The CDR3 covers 16 residues. The CDR3 bases are TGCGCCAGCAGCTTGGCCCGGGGGCTACGTGGGAGGGAGCAGTTCTTC. Protein sequence: CASSLARGLRGREQFF.

Only a few counts were recorded for this clonotype. This chain uses TRBV27 with TRBJ2-3; D is perhaps TRBD1 (6 bases). The germline V and J ends were trimmed by 2 bases and 6 bases, with 27 bases remaining between them. The CDR3 is 19 residues long. Per the germline V gene, CDR1 is MNHEY and CDR2 is SMNVEV (reference sequence). The CDR3 here is CASSLRQGRGKRNLDTQYF. CDR3 coding DNA: TGTGCCAGCAGTTTACGTCAGGGCAGGGGCAAACGTAACCTGGATACGCAGTATTTT.

This clonotype came up a few times. The chain is built from TRBV28 and TRBJ2-5, with 8 bases matching TRBD1. Losses at the gene ends were 6 bases for V and 5 bases for J; bases not matched to a gene: 2. The CDR3 is 12 amino acids. CDR1 and CDR2 from the germline V gene are MDHEN and SYDVKM. The CDR3 coding sequence is TGTGCCAGCAGACCAGGGGGCGAGACCCAGTACTTC. Residues: CASRPGGETQYF.

This clonotype was detected a few times. The chain has TRBV7-6 and TRBJ1-4; TRBD1 matches 8 bases. Germline V lookup: CDR1 SGHVS, CDR2 FNYEAQ. This CDR3 spans 16 amino acids. Losses at the gene ends were 4 bases for V and 6 bases for J; bases not matched to a gene: 10. CDR3 protein: CASSSIRGLGDEKLFF. The CDR3 coding sequence is TGTGCCAGCAGCTCTATCAGGGGGCTTGGGGATGAAAAACTGTTTTTT.

Many counts were recorded for this clonotype. The gene calls are TRBV24-1 and TRBJ2-6; D call uncertain. Trimming removed 4 bases at V and 2 bases at J, with 11 bases between. The length of the CDR3 is 16 residues. Germline values: CDR1 KGHDR, CDR2 SFDVKD. CDR3 residues: CATSDRLRTGANVLTF. CDR3 nucleotides: TGTGCCACCAGTGACCGTCTTCGAACTGGGGCCAACGTCCTGACTTTC.

This clonotype was recorded at least ten times. V is TRBV6-1 and J is TRBJ1-2; D perhaps matches TRBD1 (5 bases). The CDR3 totals 14 residues. Trimming shortened V by 4 bases and J by 4 bases, and 13 bases separated the two germline ends. Looked up from germline, CDR1 is MNHNS and CDR2 is SASEGT. The CDR3 nucleotides are TGTGCCAGCAGTGCAGGGCCCGTTTCCTATGGCTACACCTTC. It yields the protein CASSAGPVSYGYTF.

This clonotype was detected only a few times. The V call is TRBV6-1, the J call TRBJ1-1, with D uncertain. From germline, CDR1 is MNHNS and CDR2 SASEGT. The ends were cut back, 1 base at V and 1 base at J, with 4 bases in the middle. This CDR3 region has 13 residues. DNA for the CDR3: TGTGCCAGCAGTGAAGTTTGGAACACTGAAGCTTTCTTT. This sequence encodes CASSEVWNTEAFF.

This clonotype was counted many times. This chain links TRBV6-2 or TRBV6-3 with TRBJ2-3; D uncertain. The CDR3 spans 16 residues. V was pared by 5 bases and J by 1 base, with 16 bases between. Per germline, CDR1 MNHEY and CDR2 SVGEGT. CDR3 in DNA: TGTGCCAGCAGTCTGCCCCCCCTCGGCGGCACAGATACGCAGTATTTT. Translated: CASSLPPLGGTDTQYF.

Only a few counts were recorded for this clonotype. V usage is TRBV6-1 and J usage is TRBJ2-7, with TRBD1 matching 7 bases. Per germline, CDR1 MNHNS and CDR2 SASEGT. The CDR3 has 13 residues. The V gene end was trimmed by 7 bases and the J gene end by 7 bases; junction bases not matched to a gene: 10. The CDR3 here is CASMGTARGEQYF. The CDR3 DNA reads TGTGCCAGCATGGGGACAGCAAGGGGAGAGCAGTACTTC.

In its sample, this clonotype was seen a few times. This chain's CDR3 is CATGDGRYGYTF. The DNA of the CDR3 is TGTGCCACGGGGGACGGACGATATGGCTACACCTTC. This sequence joins TRBV24-1 and TRBJ1-2, with D perhaps matching TRBD1 (5 bases). The length of the CDR3 is 12 residues. V gave up 10 bases and J gave up 5 bases, with 13 bases separating them. Per the germline V gene, CDR1 is KGHDR and CDR2 is SFDVKD.

This clonotype was detected many times. This chain uses TRBV18 with TRBJ2-7; D is unclear. V lost 3 bases and J 7 bases, leaving 16 bases between the germline ends. CDR1 is KGHSH, CDR2 LQKENI, per germline. CDR3 size: 14 residues. The CDR3, as DNA: TGTGCCAGCTCACCGCCCGACGGCTTGGGGGAGCAGTACTTC. As protein: CASSPPDGLGEQYF.

The table lists this clonotype with many counts. The chain carries TRBV6-5 and TRBJ1-5; no clear D. The germline V gene encodes CDR1 MNHEY and CDR2 SVGAGI. Deletions cut 6 bases from V and 1 base from J, with 10 bases between. This CDR3 is 14 amino acids long. The CDR3 DNA follows: TGTGCCAGCAGCCGGACTACGAGCAATCAGCCCCAGCATTTT. The encoded protein is CASSRTTSNQPQHF.

This clonotype turned up a few times. The chain employs TRBV12-3 or TRBV12-4 and TRBJ1-1; unclear D gene. This CDR3 is built from 14 residues. V lost 1 base and J 7 bases, leaving 13 bases between the germline ends. For the CDR3, the DNA is TGTGCCAGCAGTTTAGTCGGTCTCCTGGTTGAAGCTTTCTTT. Protein product: CASSLVGLLVEAFF.

Ten or more counts support this clonotype. The genes are TRBV5-4 and TRBJ2-3; 11 positions match TRBD2. The junction had 6 bases not matched to a gene; V was cut back by 0 bases and J by 0 bases. Germline V gives CDR1 SGHNT, CDR2 YYREEE (reference sequence). The CDR3 totals 18 residues. The CDR3 sequence: CASSLGLAGRTSTDTQYF. In DNA form, the CDR3 reads TGTGCCAGCAGCTTGGGACTAGCGGGGCGAACTAGCACAGATACGCAGTATTTT.